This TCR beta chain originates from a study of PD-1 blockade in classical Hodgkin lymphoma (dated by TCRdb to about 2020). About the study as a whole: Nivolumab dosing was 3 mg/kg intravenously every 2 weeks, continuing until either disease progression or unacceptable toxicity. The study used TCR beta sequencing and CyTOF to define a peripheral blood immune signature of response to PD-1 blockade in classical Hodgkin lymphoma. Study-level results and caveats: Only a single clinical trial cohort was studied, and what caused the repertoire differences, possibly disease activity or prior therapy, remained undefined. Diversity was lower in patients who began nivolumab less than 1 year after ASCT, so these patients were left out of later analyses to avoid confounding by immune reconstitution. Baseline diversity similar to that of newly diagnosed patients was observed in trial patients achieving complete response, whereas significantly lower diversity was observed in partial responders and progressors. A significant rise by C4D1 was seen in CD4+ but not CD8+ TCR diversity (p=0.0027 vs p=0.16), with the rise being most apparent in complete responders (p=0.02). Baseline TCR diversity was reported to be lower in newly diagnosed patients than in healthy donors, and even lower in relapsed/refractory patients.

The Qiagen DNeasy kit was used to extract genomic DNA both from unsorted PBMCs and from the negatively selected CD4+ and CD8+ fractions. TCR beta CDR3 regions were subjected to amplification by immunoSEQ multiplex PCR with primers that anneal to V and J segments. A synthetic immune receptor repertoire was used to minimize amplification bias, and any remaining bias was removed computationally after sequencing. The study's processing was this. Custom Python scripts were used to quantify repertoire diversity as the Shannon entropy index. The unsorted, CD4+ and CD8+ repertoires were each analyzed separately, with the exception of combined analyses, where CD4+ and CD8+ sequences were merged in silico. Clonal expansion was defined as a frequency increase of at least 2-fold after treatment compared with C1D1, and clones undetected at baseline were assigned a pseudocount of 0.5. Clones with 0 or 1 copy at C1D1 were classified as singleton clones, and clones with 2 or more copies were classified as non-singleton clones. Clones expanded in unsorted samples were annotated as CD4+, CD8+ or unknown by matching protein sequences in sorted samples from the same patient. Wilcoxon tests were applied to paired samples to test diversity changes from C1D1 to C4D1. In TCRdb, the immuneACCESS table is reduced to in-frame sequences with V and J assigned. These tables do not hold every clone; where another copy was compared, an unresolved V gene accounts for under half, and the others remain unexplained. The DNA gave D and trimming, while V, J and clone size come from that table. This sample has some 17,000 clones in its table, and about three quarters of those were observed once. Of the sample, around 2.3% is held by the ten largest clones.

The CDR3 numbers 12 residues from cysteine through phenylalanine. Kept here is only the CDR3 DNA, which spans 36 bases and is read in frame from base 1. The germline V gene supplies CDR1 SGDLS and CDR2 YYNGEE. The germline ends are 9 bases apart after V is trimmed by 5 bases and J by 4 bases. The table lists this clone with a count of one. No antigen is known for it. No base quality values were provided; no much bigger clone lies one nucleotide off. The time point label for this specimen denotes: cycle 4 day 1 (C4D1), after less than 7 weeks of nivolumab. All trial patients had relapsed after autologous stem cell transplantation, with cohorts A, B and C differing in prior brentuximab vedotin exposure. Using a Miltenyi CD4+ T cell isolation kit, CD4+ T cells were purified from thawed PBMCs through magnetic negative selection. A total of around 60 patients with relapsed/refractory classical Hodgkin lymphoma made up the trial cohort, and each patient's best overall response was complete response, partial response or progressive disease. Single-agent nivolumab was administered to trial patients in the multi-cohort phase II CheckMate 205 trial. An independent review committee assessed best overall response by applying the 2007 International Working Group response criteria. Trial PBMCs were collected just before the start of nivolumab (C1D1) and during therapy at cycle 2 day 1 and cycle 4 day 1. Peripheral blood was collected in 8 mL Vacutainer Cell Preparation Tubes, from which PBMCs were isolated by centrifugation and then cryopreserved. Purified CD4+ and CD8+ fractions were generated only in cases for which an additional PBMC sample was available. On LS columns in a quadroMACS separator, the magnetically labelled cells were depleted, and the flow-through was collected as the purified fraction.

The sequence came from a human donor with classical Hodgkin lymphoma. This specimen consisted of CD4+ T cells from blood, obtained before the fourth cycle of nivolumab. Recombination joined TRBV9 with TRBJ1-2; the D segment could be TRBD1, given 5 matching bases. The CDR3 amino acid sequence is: CASRQGGYGYTF. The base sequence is TGTGCCAGCAGGCAGGGAGGCTATGGCTACACCTTC.